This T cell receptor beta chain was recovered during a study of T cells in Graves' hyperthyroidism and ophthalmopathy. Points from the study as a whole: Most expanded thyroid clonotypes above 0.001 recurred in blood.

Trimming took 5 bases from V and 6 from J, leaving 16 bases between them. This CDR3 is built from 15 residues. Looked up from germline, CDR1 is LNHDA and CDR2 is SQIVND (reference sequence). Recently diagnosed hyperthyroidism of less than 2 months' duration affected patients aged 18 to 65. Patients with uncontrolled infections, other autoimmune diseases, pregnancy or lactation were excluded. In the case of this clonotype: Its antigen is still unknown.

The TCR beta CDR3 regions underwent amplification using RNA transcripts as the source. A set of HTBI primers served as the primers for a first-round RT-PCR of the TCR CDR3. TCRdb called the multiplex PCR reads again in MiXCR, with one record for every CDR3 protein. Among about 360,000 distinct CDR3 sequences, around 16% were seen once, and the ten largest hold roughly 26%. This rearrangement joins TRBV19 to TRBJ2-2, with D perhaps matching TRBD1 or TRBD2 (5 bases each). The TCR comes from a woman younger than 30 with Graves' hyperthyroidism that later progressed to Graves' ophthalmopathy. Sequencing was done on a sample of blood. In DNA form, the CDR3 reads TGTGCCAGTAGTCCCGCGAGGGGTGGTGCCGGGGAGCTGTTTTTT. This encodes CASSPARGGAGELFF.